This entry features one TCR beta chain sequence. Its target is not known. The sample originates from a study of T cell responses to AZD1222 COVID-19 vaccine. Trimming shortened V by 1 base and J by 4 bases, and 2 bases separated the two germline ends. The CDR3 covers 12 residues. Germline values: CDR1 SGHVS, CDR2 FQNEAQ. The repertoire was sequenced with immunoSEQ multiplex PCR; TCRdb's copy has only in-frame clones and lacks some. Of roughly 150,000 clones listed, roughly nine tenths are singletons. Whole-study results and caveats: Spike regions recognized by vaccine-associated CD4 TCRs spanned the protein, led by 160-218 and 743-854. Possibly, clonal diversity was underestimated; donors were largely white British and included more females. Only after the peak T cell response were repertoires sampled.

Sample: peripheral blood, taken 28 days after the second AZD1222 dose. The chain joins TRBV7-8 to TRBJ2-1; the D is unclear. The receptor's source is an adult who received the AZD1222 COVID-19 vaccine. In DNA form, the CDR3 reads TGTGCCAGCAGCTTAGGGTACAATGAGCAGTTCTTC. It translates to CASSLGYNEQFF. Full variable domain (missing parts from reference TRBV7-8 and TRBJ2-1): GAGVSQSPRYKVAKRGQDVALRCDPISGHVSLFWYQQALGQGPEFLTYFQNEAQLDKSGLPSDRFFAERPEGSVSTLKIQRTQQEDSAVYLCASSLGYNEQFFGPGTRLTVL.